This T cell receptor beta chain was retrieved from a study of early T cells in non-severe SARS-CoV-2 infection (dated by TCRdb to the early 2020s). Regarding the study in general: Because TCR sequencing was done on bulk RNA from unsorted whole blood, the alpha and beta chains could not be paired. What the work shows at the level of the full study, not this receptor alone: Matching against VDJdb was skewed toward anti-spike CD8 responses, likely underestimated virus-specific expansions, and missed private and CD4 specificities.

After removal of 3 bases from V and 6 bases from J, the junction retains 7 bases not matched to a gene. In the germline V gene, CDR1 corresponds to KGHSH and CDR2 to LQKENI. Including the terminal cysteine and phenylalanine, the CDR3 comprises 14 residues. The kept DNA is CDR3 alone, 42 bases in frame from the first base. Comments on this clonotype: Its antigen remains unidentified. No much larger clone is present one base from it, and per-base qualities are unavailable.

Library generation was performed with 5' RACE. The sequencer listed for this sample is NextSeq 500. The TCR library protocol attached unique molecular identifiers to individual cDNA molecules to correct for sequencing error and PCR bias. Sequencing covered both TCR alpha and beta chains, and within each sample the abundances of alpha and beta sequences were tightly co-correlated. The study's own analysis went as follows. Decombinator V4 was used to annotate the V gene, J gene and CDR3 of the TCR sequences. TCRs were defined as expanded if a significant change between any two time points was detected under a Poisson model with p below 0.0001. TCR abundances were normalised to the total number of TCRs sequenced per sample and expressed as counts per million. MAIT TCRs were defined by TRAV1-2 paired with TRAJ12, TRAJ20 or TRAJ33, and iNKT TCRs by TRAV10 paired with TRAJ18. VDJdb, accessed 1 November 2021, was searched for CMV, EBV and SARS-CoV-2 annotated TCRs, excluding TCRs annotated for multiple antigens. The public sequencing data were trimmed at Q25 with fastp and processed into clonotypes with MiXCR by TCRdb, which kept only in-frame beta chains. For every CDR3 protein sequence, its rows merge into one entry that carries the most common genes and DNA. TCRdb's processing, not the authors', yielded these V and J calls. This sample is represented by fewer than 85,000 distinct CDR3 sequences; about a sixth of them were singletons. 2.5% to 3% of the sample lies in the top ten.

This was a case-control study nested in a cohort of healthcare workers in London, UK, who had nasopharyngeal swab PCR tests and blood samples taken every week. Healthcare workers were recruited between 23 and 31 March 2020, during the week of the UK lockdown, and were followed weekly for up to roughly 16 weeks. The sequence was collected from an adult who was a healthcare worker with PCR-confirmed SARS-CoV-2 infection or an uninfected control (not recorded which). Source material: whole blood. The sequence links TRBV18 to TRBJ1-2; 7 bases in between match TRBD1. The sequenced DNA: TGTGCCAGCTCACCCTCGACAGGGAGGGATGGCTACACCTTC. Translated, this gives CASSPSTGRDGYTF. The CDR3 plus the reference TRBV18 and TRBJ1-2 genes for the other parts give the full variable domain: NAGVMQNPRHLVRRRGQEARLRCSPMKGHSHVYWYRQLPEEGLKFMVYLQKENIIDESGMPKERFSAEFPKEGPSILRIQQVVRGDSAAYFCASSPSTGRDGYTFGSGTRLTVV.